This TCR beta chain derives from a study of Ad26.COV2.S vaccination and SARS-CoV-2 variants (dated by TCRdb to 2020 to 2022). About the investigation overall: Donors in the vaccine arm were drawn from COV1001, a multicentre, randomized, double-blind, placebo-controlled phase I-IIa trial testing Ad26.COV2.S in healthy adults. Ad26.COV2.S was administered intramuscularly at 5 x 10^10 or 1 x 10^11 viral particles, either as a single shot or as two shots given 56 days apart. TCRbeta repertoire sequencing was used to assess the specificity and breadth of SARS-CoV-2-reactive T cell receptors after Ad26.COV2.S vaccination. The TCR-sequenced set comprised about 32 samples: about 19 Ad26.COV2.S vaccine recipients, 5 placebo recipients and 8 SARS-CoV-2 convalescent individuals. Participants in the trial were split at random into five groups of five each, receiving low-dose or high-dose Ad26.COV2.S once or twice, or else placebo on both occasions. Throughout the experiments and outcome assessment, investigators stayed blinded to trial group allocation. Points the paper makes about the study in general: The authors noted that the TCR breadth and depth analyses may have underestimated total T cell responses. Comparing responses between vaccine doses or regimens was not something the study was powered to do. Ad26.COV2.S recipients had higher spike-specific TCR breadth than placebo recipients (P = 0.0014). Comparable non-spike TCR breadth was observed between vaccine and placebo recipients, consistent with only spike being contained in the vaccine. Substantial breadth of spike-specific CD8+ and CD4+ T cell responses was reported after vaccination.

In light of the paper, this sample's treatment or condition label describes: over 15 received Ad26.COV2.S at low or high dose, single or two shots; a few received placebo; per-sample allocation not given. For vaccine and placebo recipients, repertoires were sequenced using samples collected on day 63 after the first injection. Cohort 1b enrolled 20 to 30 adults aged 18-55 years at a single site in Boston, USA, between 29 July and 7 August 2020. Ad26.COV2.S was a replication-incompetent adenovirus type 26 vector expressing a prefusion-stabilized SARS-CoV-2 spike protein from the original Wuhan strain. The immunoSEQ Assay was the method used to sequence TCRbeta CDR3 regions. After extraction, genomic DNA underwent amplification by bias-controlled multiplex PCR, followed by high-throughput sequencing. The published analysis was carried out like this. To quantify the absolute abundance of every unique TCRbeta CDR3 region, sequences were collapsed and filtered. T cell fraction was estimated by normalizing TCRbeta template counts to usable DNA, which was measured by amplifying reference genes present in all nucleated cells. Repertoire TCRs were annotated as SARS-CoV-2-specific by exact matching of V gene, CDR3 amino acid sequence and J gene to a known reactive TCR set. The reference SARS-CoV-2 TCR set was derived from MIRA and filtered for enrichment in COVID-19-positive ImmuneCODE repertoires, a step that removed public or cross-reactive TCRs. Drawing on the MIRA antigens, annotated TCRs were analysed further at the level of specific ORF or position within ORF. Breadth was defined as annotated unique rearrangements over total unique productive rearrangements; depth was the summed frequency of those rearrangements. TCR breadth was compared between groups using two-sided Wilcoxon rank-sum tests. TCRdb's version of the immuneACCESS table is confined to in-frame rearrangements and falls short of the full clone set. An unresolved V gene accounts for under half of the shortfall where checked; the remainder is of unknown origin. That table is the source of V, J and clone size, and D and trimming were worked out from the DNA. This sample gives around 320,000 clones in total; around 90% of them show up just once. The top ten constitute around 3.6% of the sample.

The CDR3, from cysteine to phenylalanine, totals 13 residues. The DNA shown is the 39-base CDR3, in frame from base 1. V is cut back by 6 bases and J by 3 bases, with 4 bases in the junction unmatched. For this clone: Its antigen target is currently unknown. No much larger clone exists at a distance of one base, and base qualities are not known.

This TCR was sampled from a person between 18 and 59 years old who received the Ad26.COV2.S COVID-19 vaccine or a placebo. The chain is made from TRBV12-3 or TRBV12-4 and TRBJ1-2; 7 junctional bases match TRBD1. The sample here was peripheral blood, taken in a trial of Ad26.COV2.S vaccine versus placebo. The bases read TGTGCCAGCAGATCAACAGGGGACTATGGCTACACCTTC. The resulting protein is CASRSTGDYGYTF.